What follows is one T cell receptor beta chain and its context. This clonotype was found many times. The clone's antigen remains unknown. No base quality values were provided; no much bigger clone lies one nucleotide off. A patient counted as having stable Graves' hyperthyroidism if no progression to ophthalmopathy occurred over 18 months of follow-up. Hyperthyroidism patients were aged 18 to 65 years and newly diagnosed, with disease duration of less than 2 months. Exclusion was applied to patients with uncontrolled infections, other autoimmune diseases, pregnancy or lactation. Diagnoses relied on clinical symptoms, serum thyroxine and TRAb, thyroid ultrasound and orbital computed tomography. Ficoll-Paque density gradient centrifugation was used to isolate PBMCs from 10 ml of fresh peripheral blood. Total RNA was extracted using Trizol reagent, and RNA quality was assessed on an Agilent 2100 Bioanalyzer.

The TCR beta CDR3 regions were amplified from the RNA transcripts. The first round of RT-PCR for the TCR CDR3 was performed with the HTBI primer set and the Qiagen OneStep RT-PCR kit. The libraries were constructed in a second round of multiplex PCR and then size-selected and purified. Paired-end sequencing of the libraries was performed with 100 bp reads on an Illumina HiSeq2000. The authors processed their data as follows. SOAPnuke was used to process the raw data, removing reads that contained adapters or uncalled bases, had a mean Phred below 15, or lacked an exact match to the constant primer or identifier. High-quality paired reads were merged with COPE v1.2.5, and unique nucleotide sequences were defined as clonotypes. MiTCR v1.1 was used to align clonotypes to the IMGT TRBV, TRBD and TRBJ reference segments. The analysis was restricted to V-J combinations with a frequency above 0.0001, which together covered 99% to 99.2% of the repertoires. A TCS score was defined as the ratio of F50 (clonal expansion) to E x V (chaos), with BLOSUM62-based TCRdist applied between CDR3 peptides within each V-J. Welch's t-statistics and random forest reduced 500 to 550 V-J features to under 15, which were used in a naive Bayes classifier (R e1071). Thyroid-blood repertoire similarity was quantified with the Morisita-Horn index. TCRdb handled the public reads itself, with Q25 trimming in fastp and clone calling in MiXCR, and kept productive beta chains. Each record represents a unique CDR3 protein, reported with the most common genes and DNA among its rows. Clone size and V and J calls follow TCRdb, not the original study. In all, the sample holds about 840,000 distinct CDR3 sequences, and roughly 40% of those were seen once. 7% to 10% of the sample lies in the top ten.

The data are from a study of T cells in Graves' hyperthyroidism and ophthalmopathy (dated by TCRdb to between 2019 and 2020). Study-wide context: Peripheral blood was collected at initial diagnosis, before any treatment. TCR V-J signatures able to tell the groups apart were searched for in a discovery cohort of 95 or so patients, of whom over 40 had Graves' ophthalmopathy and 57 had stable Graves' hyperthyroidism. Whether ophthalmopathy could be predicted prospectively was tested in an independent validation cohort made up of 18 to 20 hyperthyroidism patients plus 17 patients who later progressed to ophthalmopathy. For training and testing, the 100 or so patients in the discovery cohort were randomly divided in a 7:3 ratio. In addition, the study compared T-cell repertoires in thyroid tissue and in blood from five to seven Graves' hyperthyroidism patients. After sampling, hyperthyroidism patients received methimazole starting at 30 mg daily, and ophthalmopathy patients received high-dose intravenous methylprednisolone. The paper reports TCR Vbeta CDR3 sequencing of over 120 peripheral blood samples: fewer than 50 ophthalmopathy, roughly 80 hyperthyroidism and around 17 progressor patients.

On the study overall, not on this receptor specifically: In validation, progression to ophthalmopathy was predicted by the model with roughly 71% sensitivity and about 72% specificity, a median of about 6 months before onset. No statistical method was used to fix the sample size in advance, and group allocation was not hidden from the investigators. Most expanded thyroid clonotypes (frequency above 0.001) were also detected in blood, a finding suggesting that blood repertoires may reflect thyroid immune responses. A 13 V-J signature model separated ophthalmopathy from stable hyperthyroidism, with around 91% sensitivity and roughly 81% specificity in cross-validation and 80%/75% in testing.

Sequenced: blood. The receptor was derived from a man aged 18 to 29 with Graves' hyperthyroidism.

CDR3 loop: CASSIQEYGYTF. At the DNA level, the sequence is TGTGCCAGTAGTATTCAAGAGTATGGCTACACCTTC. The rearranged segments are TRBV19 and TRBJ1-2, with the D gene not confidently named. CDR1 and CDR2 (LNHDA, SQIVND) derive from the germline V gene (reference sequence). The CDR3 contains 12 residues, cysteine and phenylalanine counted. The kept DNA is CDR3 alone, 36 bases in frame from the first base. The junction carries 7 bases between V and J, which are trimmed by 3 bases and 5 bases respectively.